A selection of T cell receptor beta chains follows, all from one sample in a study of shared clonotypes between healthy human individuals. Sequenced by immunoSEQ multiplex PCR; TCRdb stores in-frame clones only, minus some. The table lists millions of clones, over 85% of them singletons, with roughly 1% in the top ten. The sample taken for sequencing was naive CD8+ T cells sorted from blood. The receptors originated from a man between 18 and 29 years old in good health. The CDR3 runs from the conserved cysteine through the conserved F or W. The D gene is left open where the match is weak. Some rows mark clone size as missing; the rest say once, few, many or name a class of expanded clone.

CDR3 protein: CASSSYAWDTGELFF
CDR3 DNA: TGTGCCAGCAGTTCGTACGCTTGGGACACCGGGGAGCTGTTTTTT
V gene: TRBV6-5
D gene: NA
clone size: NA
J gene: TRBJ2-2

CDR3 protein: CASSEEWGMLLSSYEQYF
CDR3 DNA: TGTGCCAGCAGTGAAGAATGGGGCATGCTACTGAGCTCCTACGAGCAGTACTTC
V gene: TRBV6-1
D gene: NA
clone size: NA
J gene: TRBJ2-7

CDR3 protein: CARSLCTGTSYNEQFF
CDR3 DNA: TGTGCCAGAAGCCTCTGCACCGGGACTTCCTACAATGAGCAGTTCTTC
V gene: TRBV5-3
D gene: NA
clone size: NA
J gene: TRBJ2-1

CDR3 protein: CASSQGISYEEQYF
CDR3 DNA: TGCGCCAGCAGCCAAGGAATATCATACGAAGAGCAGTACTTC
V gene: TRBV4-3
D gene: NA
clone size: once
J gene: TRBJ2-7

CDR3 protein: CASSLVLGAGANVLTF
CDR3 DNA: TGTGCCAGCAGCTTAGTATTGGGGGCTGGGGCCAACGTCCTGACTTTC
V gene: TRBV11-2
D gene: NA
clone size: NA
J gene: TRBJ2-6

CDR3 protein: CASSEGVSGANVLTF
CDR3 DNA: TGTGCCAGCAGTGAAGGTGTTTCTGGGGCCAACGTCCTGACTTTC
V gene: TRBV2
D gene: NA
clone size: NA
J gene: TRBJ2-6

CDR3 protein: CASSQGGTGQYEQYF
CDR3 DNA: TGTGCCAGCAGCCAGGGGGGGACAGGGCAATACGAGCAGTACTTC
V gene: TRBV7-8
D gene: TRBD1
clone size: NA
J gene: TRBJ2-7

CDR3 protein: CGVEDGYTF
CDR3 DNA: TGCGGCGTTGAGGATGGCTACACCTTC
V gene: TRBV29-1
D gene: NA
clone size: NA
J gene: TRBJ1-2

CDR3 protein: CASSLTGNNEQFF
CDR3 DNA: TGTGCCAGCAGTTTAACCGGCAACAATGAGCAGTTCTTC
V gene: TRBV28
D gene: NA
clone size: NA
J gene: TRBJ2-1

CDR3 protein: CASSASVDYYEQYF
CDR3 DNA: TGCGCCAGCAGTGCGTCAGTGGATTACTACGAGCAGTACTTC
V gene: TRBV10-1
D gene: NA
clone size: NA
J gene: TRBJ2-7

CDR3 protein: CASSLSFGASYEQYF
CDR3 DNA: TGTGCCAGCAGCTTATCGTTTGGCGCATCCTACGAGCAGTACTTC
V gene: TRBV7-9
D gene: NA
clone size: NA
J gene: TRBJ2-7

CDR3 protein: CASGATTGTGDGYTF
CDR3 DNA: TGTGCCAGCGGGGCGACTACCGGGACAGGGGATGGCTACACCTTC
V gene: TRBV6-1
D gene: TRBD1
clone size: NA
J gene: TRBJ1-2

CDR3 protein: CASSSGTGSEAFF
CDR3 DNA: TGTGCCAGCAGTTCCGGGACAGGGTCTGAAGCTTTCTTT
V gene: TRBV27
D gene: TRBD1
clone size: NA
J gene: TRBJ1-1

CDR3 protein: CASSPGTERSYNEQFF
CDR3 DNA: TGCGCCAGCAGCCCGGGGACAGAAAGGTCCTACAATGAGCAGTTCTTC
V gene: TRBV10-2
D gene: TRBD1
clone size: NA
J gene: TRBJ2-1

CDR3 protein: CASSYGTHYGYTF
CDR3 DNA: TGTGCCAGCAGTTATGGCACCCACTATGGCTACACCTTC
V gene: TRBV27
D gene: NA
clone size: NA
J gene: TRBJ1-2

CDR3 protein: CASSQESGSSYEQYF
CDR3 DNA: TGCGCCAGCAGCCAAGAGAGCGGCAGCTCCTACGAGCAGTACTTC
V gene: TRBV4-1
D gene: NA
clone size: NA
J gene: TRBJ2-7

CDR3 protein: CASSLEGALDSNQPQHF
CDR3 DNA: TGTGCCAGCAGCTTAGAGGGGGCCCTGGATAGCAATCAGCCCCAGCATTTT
V gene: TRBV7-8
D gene: TRBD1
clone size: once
J gene: TRBJ1-5

CDR3 protein: CASSHGTSSGDHEQYF
CDR3 DNA: TGTGCCAGCAGCCACGGTACCTCATCGGGGGACCACGAGCAGTACTTC
V gene: TRBV14
D gene: NA
clone size: NA
J gene: TRBJ2-7

CDR3 protein: CASSSTGPQETQYF
CDR3 DNA: TGTGCCAGCAGTTCCACAGGGCCGCAAGAGACCCAGTACTTC
V gene: TRBV27
D gene: NA
clone size: NA
J gene: TRBJ2-5

CDR3 protein: CSVEDVGVYGYTF
CDR3 DNA: TGCAGCGTTGAGGACGTGGGTGTCTATGGCTACACCTTC
V gene: TRBV29-1
D gene: NA
clone size: NA
J gene: TRBJ1-2

CDR3 protein: CASSASRTSGRDSYEQYF
CDR3 DNA: TGTGCCAGCAGCGCCAGCCGCACTAGCGGGAGGGACTCCTACGAGCAGTACTTC
V gene: TRBV9
D gene: TRBD2
clone size: NA
J gene: TRBJ2-7

CDR3 protein: CASSLVGGEGVEQFF
CDR3 DNA: TGTGCCAGCAGCTTAGTTGGGGGAGAAGGGGTTGAGCAGTTCTTC
V gene: TRBV7-9
D gene: NA
clone size: NA
J gene: TRBJ2-1

CDR3 protein: CASTSKGYEQYF
CDR3 DNA: TGTGCCAGCACCTCTAAAGGCTACGAGCAGTACTTC
V gene: TRBV7-9
D gene: NA
clone size: NA
J gene: TRBJ2-7

CDR3 protein: CASSEALGGNQPQHF
CDR3 DNA: TGTGCCAGCAGTGAAGCGCTGGGGGGAAATCAGCCCCAGCATTTT
V gene: TRBV2
D gene: NA
clone size: few
J gene: TRBJ1-5

CDR3 protein: CASGTLSSYEQYF
CDR3 DNA: TGTGCCAGCGGGACCCTGAGCTCCTACGAGCAGTACTTC
V gene: TRBV27
D gene: NA
clone size: NA
J gene: TRBJ2-7

CDR3 protein: CASSPRQGDEQYF
CDR3 DNA: TGCGCCAGCAGCCCCCGACAGGGGGACGAGCAGTACTTC
V gene: TRBV4-3
D gene: TRBD1
clone size: once
J gene: TRBJ2-7

CDR3 protein: CASSAARQGVDEQYF
CDR3 DNA: TGCGCCAGCAGCGCAGCCCGACAGGGTGTGGACGAGCAGTACTTC
V gene: TRBV5-1
D gene: TRBD1
clone size: NA
J gene: TRBJ2-7

CDR3 protein: CASSFSRNTYEQYF
CDR3 DNA: TGTGCCAGCAGTTTTAGCCGGAATACCTACGAGCAGTACTTC
V gene: TRBV28
D gene: NA
clone size: once
J gene: TRBJ2-7

CDR3 protein: CASSRTGTSGASEQFF
CDR3 DNA: TGTGCCAGCAGCCGAACCGGGACTAGTGGAGCCTCGGAGCAGTTCTTC
V gene: TRBV7-9
D gene: TRBD2
clone size: NA
J gene: TRBJ2-1

CDR3 protein: CASSLAGSSNYGYTF
CDR3 DNA: TGTGCCAGCAGCTTGGCCGGCTCCTCTAACTATGGCTACACCTTC
V gene: TRBV5-8
D gene: NA
clone size: NA
J gene: TRBJ1-2

CDR3 protein: CASSQDFSGASGEQYF
CDR3 DNA: TGCGCCAGCAGCCAAGATTTTTCCGGGGCTAGCGGCGAGCAGTACTTC
V gene: TRBV4-3
D gene: TRBD2
clone size: NA
J gene: TRBJ2-7

CDR3 protein: CASSQVVQIETQYF
CDR3 DNA: TGCGCCAGCAGCCAAGTCGTCCAGATAGAGACCCAGTACTTC
V gene: TRBV4-1
D gene: NA
clone size: NA
J gene: TRBJ2-5

CDR3 protein: CASSQGGLADNEQFF
CDR3 DNA: TGCGCCAGCAGCCAAGGGGGACTAGCGGACAATGAGCAGTTCTTC
V gene: TRBV4-1
D gene: TRBD2
clone size: NA
J gene: TRBJ2-1

CDR3 protein: CATSGGGREQYF
CDR3 DNA: TGCGCCACCTCCGGGGGGGGACGGGAGCAGTACTTC
V gene: TRBV10-2
D gene: TRBD2
clone size: once
J gene: TRBJ2-7

CDR3 protein: CSVVPGRADTQYF
CDR3 DNA: TGCAGCGTTGTGCCAGGGCGGGCAGATACGCAGTATTTT
V gene: TRBV29-1
D gene: NA
clone size: NA
J gene: TRBJ2-3

CDR3 protein: CASSSEDWGRQETQYF
CDR3 DNA: TGTGCCAGCAGTTCCGAGGACTGGGGTAGGCAAGAGACCCAGTACTTC
V gene: TRBV6-5
D gene: NA
clone size: NA
J gene: TRBJ2-5

CDR3 protein: CASSSHPLGQGRYEQYF
CDR3 DNA: TGTGCCAGCAGTTCCCACCCCTTAGGACAGGGGAGGTACGAGCAGTACTTC
V gene: TRBV27
D gene: TRBD1
clone size: NA
J gene: TRBJ2-7

CDR3 protein: CASTTGDYSPLHF
CDR3 DNA: TGTGCCAGCACAACAGGGGATTACTCACCCCTCCACTTT
V gene: TRBV6-5
D gene: TRBD1
clone size: few
J gene: TRBJ1-6

CDR3 protein: CASSYYRAAGGELFF
CDR3 DNA: TGTGCCAGCAGTTATTATCGGGCCGCGGGCGGGGAGCTGTTTTTT
V gene: TRBV27
D gene: NA
clone size: NA
J gene: TRBJ2-2

CDR3 protein: CASSTTGAEQYF
CDR3 DNA: TGTGCCAGCAGCACGACAGGGGCCGAGCAGTACTTC
V gene: TRBV21-1
D gene: NA
clone size: NA
J gene: TRBJ2-7

CDR3 protein: CASSYTLAVSYNEQFF
CDR3 DNA: TGTGCCAGCAGTTACACCCTAGCGGTCTCCTACAATGAGCAGTTCTTC
V gene: TRBV6-5
D gene: TRBD2
clone size: NA
J gene: TRBJ2-1

CDR3 protein: CASSLAGVSTDTQYF
CDR3 DNA: TGCGCCAGCAGCCTAGCGGGGGTCAGCACAGATACGCAGTATTTT
V gene: TRBV4-3
D gene: TRBD2
clone size: NA
J gene: TRBJ2-3

CDR3 protein: CASSQDRTGPYEQYF
CDR3 DNA: TGCGCCAGCAGCCAAGATCGGACAGGGCCCTACGAGCAGTACTTC
V gene: TRBV4-1
D gene: TRBD1
clone size: NA
J gene: TRBJ2-7

CDR3 protein: CASSFTGGGRTEAFF
CDR3 DNA: TGTGCCAGCAGCTTCACAGGGGGCGGCCGGACTGAAGCTTTCTTT
V gene: TRBV5-5
D gene: TRBD1
clone size: NA
J gene: TRBJ1-1

CDR3 protein: CSAFNEQFF
CDR3 DNA: TGCAGTGCCTTCAATGAGCAGTTCTTC
V gene: TRBV20-1
D gene: NA
clone size: NA
J gene: TRBJ2-1

CDR3 protein: CATSRPKGVGGYPYEQYF
CDR3 DNA: TGTGCCACCAGCAGACCTAAAGGGGTGGGGGGATACCCCTACGAGCAGTACTTC
V gene: TRBV15
D gene: NA
clone size: NA
J gene: TRBJ2-7

CDR3 protein: CASSFGATGELFF
CDR3 DNA: TGTGCCAGCAGCTTTGGTGCAACCGGGGAGCTGTTTTTT
V gene: TRBV5-6
D gene: NA
clone size: NA
J gene: TRBJ2-2

CDR3 protein: CASSFPPGADEQFF
CDR3 DNA: TGTGCCAGCAGTTTCCCCCCAGGGGCAGATGAGCAGTTCTTC
V gene: TRBV28
D gene: NA
clone size: NA
J gene: TRBJ2-1

CDR3 protein: CASSIGTGRDQYF
CDR3 DNA: TGTGCCAGTAGTATAGGTACGGGTCGAGACCAGTACTTC
V gene: TRBV19
D gene: NA
clone size: NA
J gene: TRBJ2-5

CDR3 protein: CASSYSDSFTGELFF
CDR3 DNA: TGTGCCAGCAGTTACTCGGACAGCTTCACCGGGGAGCTGTTTTTT
V gene: TRBV6-5
D gene: NA
clone size: NA
J gene: TRBJ2-2

CDR3 protein: CASSGGSGNQPQHF
CDR3 DNA: TGTGCCAGCAGTGGGGGATCGGGCAATCAGCCCCAGCATTTT
V gene: TRBV6-5
D gene: NA
clone size: NA
J gene: TRBJ1-5

CDR3 protein: CASSPLDQPQHF
CDR3 DNA: TGTGCCAGCAGCCCGTTAGATCAGCCCCAGCATTTT
V gene: TRBV5-8
D gene: NA
clone size: NA
J gene: TRBJ1-5

CDR3 protein: CASLSGTGDHGYTF
CDR3 DNA: TGTGCCAGCCTTAGTGGGACAGGGGATCATGGCTACACCTTC
V gene: TRBV7-9
D gene: TRBD1
clone size: NA
J gene: TRBJ1-2

CDR3 protein: CASSFHRAESYNEQFF
CDR3 DNA: TGTGCCAGCAGCTTCCACAGGGCAGAGTCCTACAATGAGCAGTTCTTC
V gene: TRBV7-6
D gene: NA
clone size: NA
J gene: TRBJ2-1

CDR3 protein: CASSQTTGTRAPDTQYF
CDR3 DNA: TGCGCCAGCAGCCAAACTACCGGGACTAGAGCCCCAGATACGCAGTATTTT
V gene: TRBV4-1
D gene: TRBD2
clone size: NA
J gene: TRBJ2-3

CDR3 protein: CASSYSGLSYEQYF
CDR3 DNA: TGTGCCAGCAGTTACTCGGGTCTCTCCTACGAGCAGTACTTC
V gene: TRBV6-5
D gene: NA
clone size: NA
J gene: TRBJ2-7

CDR3 protein: CASSLVGTGTSTDTQYF
CDR3 DNA: TGTGCCAGCAGCTTGGTAGGGACAGGTACGAGCACAGATACGCAGTATTTT
V gene: TRBV5-4
D gene: TRBD1
clone size: NA
J gene: TRBJ2-3

CDR3 protein: CASSDPTGDRYGYTF
CDR3 DNA: TGTGCCAGCAGTGATCCCACGGGGGATCGTTATGGCTACACCTTC
V gene: TRBV2
D gene: NA
clone size: NA
J gene: TRBJ1-2

CDR3 protein: CASSPGTNYEQYF
CDR3 DNA: TGTGCCAGTAGCCCCGGGACGAACTACGAGCAGTACTTC
V gene: TRBV19
D gene: NA
clone size: NA
J gene: TRBJ2-7